In its sample, the clone carrying this T cell receptor beta chain was seen a few times. The data belong to a study of blood T cell repertoires in COVID-19. Study background: COVID-19 samples, acute and convalescent, were from the United States, Italy and Spain. From T cells, B-cell-depleted T cells, or PBMCs came the material, which was cDNA or gDNA.

Original processing methods: Reference gene primer amplification gave nucleated cell count estimates. TCRdb's copy holds only in-frame clones and misses some; the assay was immunoSEQ multiplex PCR. That table gives V, J and clone size, and the DNA gave D and trimming. The sample yields about 140,000 clones, approximately 80% seen once. Sequencing was performed on peripheral blood. The clonotype comes from a human donor in a cohort sampled during active COVID-19.

The CDR3 protein is CASSRGQYNSPLHF. The CDR3 DNA reads TGTGCCAGCAGCAGAGGACAGTATAATTCACCCCTCCACTTT. V usage is TRBV7-9 and J usage is TRBJ1-6, with D possibly TRBD1 on 6 matching bases. In germline, CDR1 is SEHNR, CDR2 FQNEAQ (reference sequence). V lost 5 bases, J lost 4 bases, and 9 bases lay in between. The CDR3 loop spans 14 amino acids. Full variable domain (remainder filled in from reference TRBV7-9 and TRBJ1-6): DTGVSQNPRHKITKRGQNVTFRCDPISEHNRLYWYRQTLGQGPEFLTYFQNEAQLEKSRLLSDRFSAERPKGSFSTLEIQRTEQGDSAMYLCASSRGQYNSPLHFGNGTRLTVT.